Listed below are T cell receptor beta chains from one sample, sequenced in a study of cytomegalovirus exposure and HLA in healthy donors. Clones were read by immunoSEQ multiplex PCR, and TCRdb kept only the in-frame ones, dropping some. The table has roughly 330,000 clones, approximately 90% seen once; the top ten hold approximately 1%. The sequenced sample consisted of PBMCs. Source of these receptors: a woman aged 25 to 39 in good health and CMV-seropositive. Each CDR3 is given with its conserved first and last residue. The order of the fields is V gene, J gene, clone size, D gene, CDR3 DNA, CDR3 protein. A D gene is named only where the DNA matches it firmly. Clone sizes are given selectively: once, few, many, or a class where the clone is expanded.

>TRBV27|TRBJ2-3|NA|NA
TGTGCCAGCAGTAACCTACCCGGGACTCTACGAGATACGCAGTATTTT
CASSNLPGTLRDTQYF
>TRBV2|TRBJ1-2|NA|NA
TGTGCCAGCAGTGACAGGAACTATGGCTACACCTTC
CASSDRNYGYTF
>TRBV4-3|TRBJ1-2|NA|NA
TGCGCCAGCAGCCAATACCAGGGGAACTATGGCTACACCTTC
CASSQYQGNYGYTF
>TRBV2|TRBJ2-1|NA|NA
TGTGCCAGCAGTGCTGACAAAGGGGGGCAGTTCTTC
CASSADKGGQFF
>TRBV30|TRBJ2-1|NA|NA
TGTGCCTGGAGTGGACCCGATCCGGGGGGCACTGATGAGCAGTTCTTC
CAWSGPDPGGTDEQFF
>TRBV7-9|TRBJ2-2|NA|NA
TGTGCCAGCAGTCGTACCGGGACCCATCCCGGGGAGCTGTTTTTT
CASSRTGTHPGELFF
>TRBV1|TRBJ1-2|once|NA
TGCACCAGCAGCGGACAGGGGGTCAAATCAAGAGGCTACACCTTC
CTSSGQGVKSRGYTF
>TRBV19|TRBJ2-3|NA|NA
TGTGCCAGTAGTATAGAAGCTACGCAGTATTTT
CASSIEATQYF
>TRBV30|TRBJ1-6|few|NA
TGTGCCGCAACAGGAGCTTCACCCCTCCACTTT
CAATGASPLHF
>TRBV5-6|TRBJ2-7|once|TRBD2
TGTGCCAGCAGCATGGGACTAGCGGGGGAGTACGAGCAGTACTTC
CASSMGLAGEYEQYF
>TRBV4-2|TRBJ1-4|NA|NA
TGTGCCAGCAGCCAAGGATTTGGGGCTTCTGATGAAAAACTGTTTTTT
CASSQGFGASDEKLFF
>TRBV6-5|TRBJ2-4|NA|NA
TGTGCCAGCAGTTACGTCCAAGGAAACATTCAGTACTTC
CASSYVQGNIQYF
>TRBV14|TRBJ1-5|NA|NA
TGTGCCAGCAGCCAAGGGGGAGGGGTTGGTGGTCAGCCCCAGCATTTT
CASSQGGGVGGQPQHF
>TRBV11-1|TRBJ2-2|NA|NA
TGTGCCAGCAGCTTGAGGCAGGGATTCCACGGGGAGCTGTTTTTT
CASSLRQGFHGELFF
>TRBV28|TRBJ2-7|NA|NA
TGTGCCAGCAAGGACATACGAAAACACGGCTACGAGCAGTACTTC
CASKDIRKHGYEQYF
>TRBV4-1|TRBJ1-4|few|NA
TGCGCCAGCAGCCAATCGACAGTTGATAATGAAAAACTGTTTTTT
CASSQSTVDNEKLFF
>TRBV6-1|TRBJ1-1|NA|TRBD1
TGTGCCAGCACCCTACCGACAGGGAGTGAAGCTTTCTTT
CASTLPTGSEAFF
>TRBV2|TRBJ2-1|NA|NA
TGTGCCAGCAGAGGTACAGGGGGGGATAACAATGAGCAGTTCTTC
CASRGTGGDNNEQFF
>TRBV4-2|TRBJ1-4|once|NA
TGTGCCAGCAGCTCCAACAGGCAATCTAATGAAAAACTGTTTTTT
CASSSNRQSNEKLFF
>TRBV19|TRBJ1-2|NA|TRBD1
TGTGCCAGTAGTTCCCCTAAAGACAGGGGGCATGGCTACACCTTC
CASSSPKDRGHGYTF
>TRBV7-8|TRBJ2-5|NA|NA
TGTGCCAGCAGCCCCGGCAGGGGCCAAGAGACCCAGTACTTC
CASSPGRGQETQYF
>TRBV28|TRBJ2-7|NA|TRBD2
TGTGCCAGCAGGGCGGGGGGATCCTCCGAGCAGTACTTC
CASRAGGSSEQYF
>TRBV15|TRBJ2-7|NA|TRBD2
TGTGCCACCAGGTTACTGGGGACTAGCGGGAGCTACGAGCAGTACTTC
CATRLLGTSGSYEQYF
>TRBV7-9|TRBJ2-1|NA|TRBD1
TGTGCCAGCAGCTCGGCTCGGGACAGTTCGGATGAGCAGTTCTTC
CASSSARDSSDEQFF
>TRBV27|TRBJ2-3|NA|TRBD2
TGTGCCAGCAGTTTATCAGCGGGGGGGCGTGGAGATACGCAGTATTTT
CASSLSAGGRGDTQYF
>TRBV5-1|TRBJ1-2|few|NA
TGCGCCAGCAGCTTGGATGGGGACTATGGCTACACCTTC
CASSLDGDYGYTF